This T cell receptor (beta chain) was retrieved from a study of OX40 agonist ivuxolimab in advanced cancers. Study overall: The study gave patients intravenous ivuxolimab at 0.01 to 10 mg/kg every 2 weeks. Under the entry rules, prior anti-PD-1, anti-PD-L1 or anti-CTLA-4 therapy was allowed, and approximately 36% had some. Study-wide points: Expanded clones were, on average, more numerous in CD8+ T cells than in CD4+.

This clone was observed once. Its antigen remains unknown. This CDR3 is built from 15 residues. V dropped 3 bases and J dropped 7; count of bases not matched to a gene: 8. The germline V gene has CDR1 SGHTA and CDR2 FQGNSA. Method: immunoSEQ multiplex PCR; TCRdb's copy keeps in-frame clones and lacks some. The repertoire holds fewer than 60,000 clones, with 70% to 90% as singletons. The sequencing used CD4+ or CD8+ T cells sorted from blood, collected in a trial of the OX40 agonist ivuxolimab. This receptor was obtained from an adult with an advanced solid tumor such as melanoma, head and neck, liver or kidney cancer. The rearrangement uses TRBV7-2 and TRBJ2-1; TRBD2 matches 8 bases. The CDR3 DNA follows: TGTGCCAGCAGCTTGGCGGGAGGAGCCTTTAATGAGCAGTTCTTC. As protein: CASSLAGGAFNEQFF.